These 5 T cell receptor beta chains were sequenced from one sample in a study of shared clonotypes between healthy human individuals. Sequencing was performed with immunoSEQ multiplex PCR; in TCRdb, only in-frame clones are kept and a portion is missing. The sample has about 2,500,000 clones, more than 80% seen once; the top ten hold about 0.13%. The sequenced sample was naive CD4+ T cells sorted from blood. As for subset: CD45RA+ positively selected. Every receptor here comes from a man in his late teens or twenties in good health.

This chain links TRBV18 with TRBJ2-3, with TRBD2 matching over 10 bases. The junction had 7 bases not matched to a gene; V was cut back by 2 bases and J by 8 bases. The germline CDR1 and CDR2 sequences are KGHSH and LQKENI. There are 15 residues in the CDR3. The CDR3 here is CASSPESSGSLTQYF. For the CDR3, the DNA is TGTGCCAGCTCACCAGAGTCTAGCGGGAGCCTTACGCAGTATTTT.

The V gene is TRBV2, the J gene TRBJ2-7, with 14 bases lining up with TRBD2. CDR3 length: 17 residues. Germline V gene sequence: CDR1 SNHLY, CDR2 FYNNEI. The V and J ends lost 5 bases and 4 bases, in that order; junction bases with no gene match: 10. This chain's CDR3 is CASSPGTSGRGGYEQYF. In DNA form, the CDR3 reads TGTGCCAGCAGTCCCGGGACTAGCGGGAGAGGCGGGTACGAGCAGTACTTC.

The CDR3 DNA reads as TGTGCCAGCAGCTCTCGGACTAGCGGGATCTACGAGCAGTACTTC. Residues: CASSSRTSGIYEQYF. The J gene is TRBJ2-7, the V gene TRBV7-2, with 12 bases matching TRBD2. Trimming took 4 bases from V and 3 from J; bases not matched to a gene: 4. The CDR3 runs 15 residues. Germline loops: CDR1 SGHTA, CDR2 FQGNSA.

In this sample, this clone turned up once. V and J are TRBV7-2 and TRBJ1-3; 7 bases align to TRBD1. The CDR3 is 17 amino acids. Looked up from germline, CDR1 is SGHTA and CDR2 is FQGNSA. V was clipped by 1 base and J by 4 bases; unmatched bases: 10. The CDR3 spells CASSLESGRGYGNTIYF. The CDR3 DNA is TGTGCCAGCAGCTTAGAATCGGGCAGGGGGTACGGAAACACCATATATTTT.

The chain joins TRBV19 to TRBJ1-4, with TRBD1 matching 7 bases. The germline CDR1 and CDR2 sequences are LNHDA and SQIVND (reference sequence). This CDR3 has 15 residues. J lost 4 bases, V lost 5 bases, and 7 bases had no gene match. CDR3 sequence (DNA): TGTGCCAGTAGTGTGGGACAGATTATTAATGAAAAACTGTTTTTT. As protein: CASSVGQIINEKLFF.